The next 22 T cell receptor beta chains were all read from a single sample in a study of tumor-infiltrating lymphocytes in localized non-small cell lung cancer. Profiled with immunoSEQ multiplex PCR; TCRdb holds only in-frame clones, not every one. The table has 14,000 to 15,000 clones, 80% to 90% seen once. Sequencing was performed on lung tumor tissue. These receptors all stem from a human donor with non-small cell lung cancer.

The V gene is TRBV27, the J gene TRBJ1-1, with D possibly matching TRBD1 (5 bases). The CDR3 covers 12 residues. Trimming left V 5 bases short and J 4 bases short, with 8 bases between. Germline V CDR1 and CDR2: MNHEY, SMNVEV (reference sequence). The DNA of the CDR3 is TGTGCCAGCAGTCCCGGGGGCACTGAAGCTTTCTTT. The encoded protein is CASSPGGTEAFF.

Only a few counts were recorded for this clone. The chain combines TRBV7-6 with TRBJ2-5; 8 positions agree with TRBD1. Germline loops: CDR1 SGHVS, CDR2 FNYEAQ. V shed 5 bases, J shed 4 bases, and the junction held 6 bases outside the gene matches. CDR3 length equals 14 residues. CDR3 region: CASSMGQALETQYF. DNA of the CDR3: TGTGCCAGCAGCATGGGACAGGCTCTAGAGACCCAGTACTTC.

The J gene is TRBJ2-3, the V gene TRBV27; 11 bases map to TRBD2. CDR1 is MNHEY and CDR2 is SMNVEV in the germline V gene (reference sequence). This CDR3 has 18 amino acids. Losses at the gene ends were 5 bases for V and 1 base for J; bases not matched to a gene: 11. This CDR3 is CASSEGSGRAGGTDTQYF. The CDR3 DNA sequence: TGTGCCAGCAGTGAAGGTAGCGGGAGGGCAGGGGGCACAGATACGCAGTATTTT.

The V gene is TRBV11-2, the J gene TRBJ2-7; D is uncertain. Deletions cut 1 base from V and 12 bases from J, with 13 bases between. The CDR3 totals 12 residues. The V gene's germline CDR1 is SGHAT and CDR2 FQNNGV. The CDR3 sequence: CASSLAAFWTYF. The CDR3 DNA follows: TGTGCCAGCAGCTTAGCGGCCTTCTGGACGTACTTC.

This rearrangement joins TRBV7-9 to TRBJ1-4; perhaps TRBD1 as D (6 bases). The germline V and J ends were trimmed by 5 bases and 0 bases, with 13 bases remaining between them. Per germline, CDR1 SEHNR and CDR2 FQNEAQ (reference sequence). The CDR3 runs 16 residues. Here the CDR3 reads CASSQGLTSTNEKLFF. The DNA of the CDR3 is TGTGCCAGCAGCCAGGGGCTGACTTCAACTAATGAAAAACTGTTTTTT.

The chain links TRBV19 to TRBJ2-7, with D perhaps matching TRBD1 or TRBD2 (6 bases each). This CDR3 spans 13 amino acids. Trimming removed 9 bases at V and 4 bases at J, with 16 bases between. Germline CDR1 is LNHDA and CDR2 is SQIVND (reference sequence). The CDR3 spells CASKKQGTYEQYF. DNA for the CDR3: TGTGCCAGCAAAAAGCAGGGGACTTACGAGCAGTACTTC. Full variable domain (missing parts from reference TRBV19 and TRBJ2-7): DGGITQSPKYLFRKEGQNVTLSCEQNLNHDAMYWYRQDPGQGLRLIYYSQIVNDFQKGDIAEGYSVSREKKESFPLTVTSAQKNPTAFYLCASKKQGTYEQYFGPGTRLTVT.

The chain links TRBV11-3 to TRBJ1-2, with 7 positions matching TRBD1. The CDR3 is 12 residues long. CDR1 is SGHNT, CDR2 YENEEA, per germline. V was clipped by 3 bases and J by 9 bases; unmatched bases: 4. DNA for the CDR3: TGTGCCAGCAGCTTGGACAGGAGGAGCTACACCTTC. Its protein product is CASSLDRRSYTF. Drawing the rest from reference TRBV11-3 and TRBJ1-2, the complete variable domain is EAGVVQSPRYKIIEKKQPVAFWCNPISGHNTLYWYLQNLGQGPELLIRYENEEAVDDSQLPKDRFSAERLKGVDSTLKIQPAELGDSAVYLCASSLDRRSYTFGSGTRLTVV.

V is TRBV10-1 and J is TRBJ2-1; 10 positions match TRBD2. CDR3 size: 14 residues. Trimming removed 6 bases from V and 5 bases from J; junction bases left unmatched: 4. CDR1 is WNHNN and CDR2 is SYGVQD in the germline V gene (reference sequence). The CDR3 nucleotides read TGCGCCAGCAGCCATAGCGGGAGGAACAATGAGCAGTTCTTC. This sequence encodes CASSHSGRNNEQFF.

This clone came up once. The chain employs TRBV11-2 and TRBJ2-1, with 11 bases that match TRBD2. The germline CDR1 and CDR2 sequences are SGHAT and FQNNGV. This CDR3 has 15 amino acids. Unmatched junction bases numbered 2, after V lost 4 bases and J lost 3 bases. The CDR3 spells CASSSLAGGYNEQFF. Here the CDR3 DNA reads TGTGCCAGCAGCTCGCTAGCGGGAGGCTACAATGAGCAGTTCTTC.

J is TRBJ1-6 and V is TRBV19; D gene ambiguous. V was clipped by 1 base and J by 10 bases, with 8 bases between them. The CDR3 has 13 amino acids. CDR1 is LNHDA, CDR2 SQIVND, per germline (reference sequence). CDR3 sequence (DNA): TGTGCCAGTAGTATAGTTCAGGCATCACCCCTCCACTTT. It yields the protein CASSIVQASPLHF.

V gene TRBV11-1 combines with J gene TRBJ1-1; 9 nucleotides match TRBD1. This CDR3 is built from 16 residues. The germline gives CDR1 SGHAT, CDR2 FQDESV (reference sequence). With 5 bases clipped from V and 0 bases from J, the junction kept 7 bases outside the gene matches. The CDR3 DNA sequence: TGTGCCAGCAGCACCCGAGGACAGGGGCTGAACACTGAAGCTTTCTTT. Its translation: CASSTRGQGLNTEAFF.

The chain carries TRBV5-4 and TRBJ2-7; 11 positions agree with TRBD2. In germline, CDR1 is SGHNT, CDR2 YYREEE (reference sequence). V lost 3 bases and J lost 5; bases outside the gene matches: 7. CDR3 length: 15 residues. This CDR3 reads CASSSVAGGRNEQYF. The CDR3 DNA sequence: TGTGCCAGCAGCTCCGTAGCGGGAGGGCGGAACGAGCAGTACTTC.

The chain links TRBV19 to TRBJ2-7; D uncertain. In germline, CDR1 is LNHDA, CDR2 SQIVND (reference sequence). The ends were cut back, 6 bases at V and 0 bases at J, with 9 bases in the middle. CDR3 length: 13 residues. CDR3 bases: TGTGCCAGTAGCACCGACGGCTCCTACGAGCAGTACTTC. Its protein is CASSTDGSYEQYF.

This chain uses TRBV27 with TRBJ2-7, with 7 bases lining up with TRBD1. The CDR3 is made up of 14 amino acids. Germline values: CDR1 MNHEY, CDR2 SMNVEV (reference sequence). V lost 6 bases to trimming and J lost 3 bases; unmatched junction nucleotides: 8. The CDR3 region has the DNA TGTGCCAGCAGAGAAAGACAGGGCGGCTACGAGCAGTACTTC. Translated, it gives CASRERQGGYEQYF.

J is TRBJ2-1 and V is TRBV5-8; 11 bases agree with TRBD2. This CDR3 spans 20 amino acids. V was pared by 4 bases and J by 1 base, with 16 bases of the junction left unmatched. Germline assignment: CDR1 SGHTS and CDR2 YDEGEE. CDR3 sequence reads: CASSPDFPSGRHSSYNEQFF. CDR3 nucleotide sequence: TGTGCCAGCAGCCCCGATTTCCCTAGCGGGAGGCATTCGTCCTACAATGAGCAGTTCTTC. Complete variable domain (other parts from reference TRBV5-8 and TRBJ2-1): EAGVTQSPTHLIKTRGQQATLRCSPISGHTSVYWYQQALGLGLQFLLWYDEGEERNRGNFPPRFSGRQFPNYSSELNVNALELEDSALYLCASSPDFPSGRHSSYNEQFFGPGTRLTVL.

The chain couples TRBV5-1 to TRBJ1-3; tentatively, D is TRBD1 (6 bases). Germline V gene data show CDR1 as SGHRS and CDR2 as YFSETQ. The ends were cut back, 0 bases at V and 0 bases at J, with 7 bases in the middle. The CDR3 consists of 15 residues. The CDR3 sequence is CASSLEGGSGNTIYF. CDR3 bases: TGCGCCAGCAGCTTGGAGGGGGGCTCTGGAAACACCATATATTTT. Together with reference TRBV5-1 and TRBJ1-3, the CDR3 gives the full variable domain: KAGVTQTPRYLIKTRGQQVTLSCSPISGHRSVSWYQQTPGQGLQFLFEYFSETQRNKGNFPGRFSGRQFSNSRSEMNVSTLELGDSALYLCASSLEGGSGNTIYFGEGSWLTVV.

The chain has TRBV19 and TRBJ2-3; no clear D. V was shortened by 3 bases and J by 5 bases, with 9 bases between the two germline ends. The CDR3 consists of 13 residues. Germline assignment: CDR1 LNHDA and CDR2 SQIVND (reference sequence). The CDR3 coding sequence is TGTGCCAGTAGTATTGGGCGTGGAGATACGCAGTATTTT. Translated, it gives CASSIGRGDTQYF.

This clone was picked up a small number of times. The chain employs TRBV2 and TRBJ1-2, with a tentative D call TRBD1 (5 bases). This CDR3 region has 12 residues. With 4 bases removed from V and 4 bases from J, the gap between germline ends came to 7 bases. CDR1 is SNHLY, CDR2 FYNNEI, per germline. The DNA of the CDR3 is TGTGCCAGCAGTGGAGACAGCTATGGCTACACCTTC. Translating it yields CASSGDSYGYTF.

J is TRBJ2-3 and V is TRBV5-4; D unclear. This CDR3 contains 14 residues. Germline CDR1 is SGHNT and CDR2 is YYREEE (reference sequence). The V and J ends lost 0 bases and 0 bases respectively, with 5 bases between them. The CDR3 DNA sequence: TGTGCCAGCAGCTTGGGGCAGAGCACAGATACGCAGTATTTT. Protein: CASSLGQSTDTQYF.

By share of the sample, this clone is medium-sized. V gene TRBV30 combines with J gene TRBJ2-3; tentatively, D is TRBD1 (6 bases). Germline lookup yields CDR1 GTSNPN and CDR2 SVGIG (reference sequence). CDR3 length equals 14 residues. Trimming took 4 bases from V and 0 from J, leaving 11 bases between them. The CDR3 sequence is CAWTGVRSTDTQYF. The DNA of the CDR3 is TGTGCCTGGACAGGGGTACGGAGCACAGATACGCAGTATTTT.

The rearrangement links TRBV7-8 to TRBJ1-5; D is uncertain. Trimming left V 2 bases short and J 3 bases short, with 14 bases between. The CDR3 runs to 16 residues. Germline CDR1 is SGHVS and CDR2 is FQNEAQ. DNA of the CDR3: TGTGCCAGCAGCTTACTCGCTAGTGGACTCAATCAGCCCCAGCATTTT. This sequence encodes CASSLLASGLNQPQHF.

The V call is TRBV9, the J call TRBJ2-5; 7 nucleotides align to TRBD1. The CDR3 loop spans 13 amino acids. Losses at the gene ends were 4 bases for V and 4 bases for J; bases not matched to a gene: 4. Germline V gives CDR1 SGDLS, CDR2 YYNGEE. CDR3 nucleotides: TGTGCCAGCAGCCTCCGACAGGGAGAGACCCAGTACTTC. Translating gives CASSLRQGETQYF.